This T cell receptor beta chain stems from a study of preoperative IRX-2 immunotherapy in early breast cancer. The V end was cut by 1 base, the J end by 9 bases, with 10 bases between. The length of the CDR3 is 13 residues. Germline CDR1 is GTSNPN and CDR2 is SVGIG (reference sequence). Treatment given: preoperative locoregional IRX-2 cytokine immunotherapy. Repertoires were generated with immunoSEQ multiplex PCR, while TCRdb's copy carries only in-frame clones and drops some. Of about 67,000 clones in the sample, roughly 94% were seen once. The receptor was derived from a human donor with breast cancer. The chain combines TRBV30 with TRBJ1-6; D is ambiguous. Sampling took place from a patient treated with IRX-2 immunotherapy. In DNA form, the CDR3 reads TGTGCCTGGAGTGCCAGAGACCCTTCACCCCTCCACTTT. Its protein is CAWSARDPSPLHF.